This T cell receptor beta chain came from a study of T cell responses to AZD1222 COVID-19 vaccine. Some clones are missing from TCRdb's copy, which holds only in-frame ones; the method was immunoSEQ multiplex PCR. The table includes roughly 65,000 clones, about nine tenths detected once. Whole-study findings and limits: With two AZD1222 doses given, Spike-specific TCR breadth and depth both rose. As reported, nearly half of all spike-specific TCRs target variant regions that are unmutated.

As to this clone: What it binds is not known.

The receptor comes from an adult in good health. Sequences were derived from peripheral blood, sampled on day 0 of AZD1222 vaccination.

CDR3 sequence (DNA): TGTGCCAGCAGCTTAGTGTCAGCTTCTTCTGGAAACACCATATATTTT. Amino acids: CASSLVSASSGNTIYF. V is TRBV7-6 and J is TRBJ1-3; D remains ambiguous. CDR3 length: 16 amino acids. Germline lookup yields CDR1 SGHVS and CDR2 FNYEAQ. Trimming took off 1 base at V and 1 base at J, with 11 bases between the two ends.